These T cell receptor beta chains were read from a single sample in a study of blood T cells in healthy people across ages. TCRdb processed the 5' RACE reads anew with MiXCR; each CDR3 protein has one entry. This table holds hundreds of thousands of distinct CDR3 sequences, 35% to 50% found once. The sequenced material came from blood. These receptors were taken from a man older than 75 in good health. Each CDR3 is given with its conserved first and last residue. D genes are given only for firm matches. Not every row has a clone size; where given, it reads once, few, many or a size class.

>NA|NA|TRBJ2-7|TRBV7-9
TGTGCCAGCAGCATGGGCCGGGACGCGGTACCCTACGAGCAGTACTTC
CASSMGRDAVPYEQYF
>NA|NA|TRBJ1-1|TRBV7-2
TGTGCCAGCAGCATAAACCCCAGGCCCACTGAAGCTTTCTTT
CASSINPRPTEAFF
>NA|TRBD2|TRBJ2-1|TRBV4-3
TGCGCCAGCAGCCAAGAGGGTGGTCTGAGTAGCGGGAGTGTGCAGTTCTTC
CASSQEGGLSSGSVQFF
>few|TRBD2|TRBJ2-5|TRBV20-1
TGCAGTGCTAGAGATAAACGTCTAGCGGGAATTCCGCAAGAGACCCAGTACTTC
CSARDKRLAGIPQETQYF
>few|TRBD1|TRBJ2-3|TRBV9
TGTGCCAGCAGCCGGGACAGGGTAGAAGATACGCAGTATTTT
CASSRDRVEDTQYF
>NA|NA|TRBJ1-1|TRBV15
TGTGCCACCAGCAGAGGCCAGGGAGAGGGTTACACTGAAGCTTTCTTT
CATSRGQGEGYTEAFF
>NA|TRBD1|TRBJ1-2|TRBV7-2
TGTGCCAGCAGCTCCAGGAGGGGGCGCGACTATGGCTACACCTTC
CASSSRRGRDYGYTF
>NA|TRBD2|TRBJ2-7|TRBV9
TGTGCCGGCAGCGTAGGAGCAGGAGCGGGGGCCTACGAGCAGTACTTC
CAGSVGAGAGAYEQYF
>NA|TRBD2|TRBJ2-1|TRBV6-1
TGTGCCAGCAGGGGGGTAGCGGGGGGCTCCCTTGGTGAGCAGTTCTTC
CASRGVAGGSLGEQFF
>NA|TRBD2|TRBJ2-2|TRBV7-6
TGTGCCAGCAGCTTAATGACTAGCGGGGGTACCGGGGAGCTGTTTTTT
CASSLMTSGGTGELFF
>few|NA|TRBJ2-7|TRBV20-1
TGCAGTGCCCCTATAGCTGGAGACTACGAGCAGTACTTC
CSAPIAGDYEQYF